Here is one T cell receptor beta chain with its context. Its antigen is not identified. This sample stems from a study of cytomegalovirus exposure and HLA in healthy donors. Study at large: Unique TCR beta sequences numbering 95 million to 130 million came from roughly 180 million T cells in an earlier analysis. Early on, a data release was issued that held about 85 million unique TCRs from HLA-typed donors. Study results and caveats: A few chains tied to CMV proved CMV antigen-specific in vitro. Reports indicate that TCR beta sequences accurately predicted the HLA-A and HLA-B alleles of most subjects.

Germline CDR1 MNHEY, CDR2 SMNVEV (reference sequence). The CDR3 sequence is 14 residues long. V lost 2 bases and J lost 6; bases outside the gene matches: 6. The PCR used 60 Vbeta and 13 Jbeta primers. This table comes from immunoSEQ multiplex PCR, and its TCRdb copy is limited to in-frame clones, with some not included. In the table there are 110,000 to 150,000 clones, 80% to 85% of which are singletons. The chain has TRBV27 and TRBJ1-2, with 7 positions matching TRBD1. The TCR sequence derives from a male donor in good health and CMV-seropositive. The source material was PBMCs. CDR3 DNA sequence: TGTGCCAGCAGTTTAGGTAGACAGGGTAATGGCTACACCTTC. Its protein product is CASSLGRQGNGYTF.